This is a list of T cell receptor beta chains from one sample in a study of cytomegalovirus exposure and HLA in healthy donors. Sequencing used immunoSEQ multiplex PCR; TCRdb keeps in-frame clones, though not all of them. The table includes about 160,000 clones, 60% to 80% detected once. The material sequenced was PBMCs. The receptors here all came from a middle-aged woman in good health and CMV-seropositive. Each CDR3 is given with its conserved first and last residue. The D gene is left open where the match is weak. The size entry is marked missing in some rows and otherwise reads once, few, many or a size class.

-	few	TRBJ2-1	TRBV7-2	CASSLIVGGYNEQFF	TGTGCCAGCAGCTTAATCGTGGGGGGCTACAATGAGCAGTTCTTC
-	-	TRBJ1-1	TRBV7-8	CASRFQTNTEAFF	TGTGCCAGCAGGTTTCAGACAAACACTGAAGCTTTCTTT
TRBD1	-	TRBJ1-5	TRBV7-6	CASSLGTGGDQPQHF	TGTGCCAGCAGCTTAGGGACAGGGGGTGATCAGCCCCAGCATTTT
TRBD2	-	TRBJ2-7	TRBV7-2	CASSPFAGGLYEQYF	TGTGCCAGCAGCCCCTTTGCGGGGGGATTGTACGAGCAGTACTTC
TRBD1	-	TRBJ1-1	TRBV11-3	CASSLGQAYGENTEAFF	TGTGCCAGCAGCTTGGGACAGGCCTATGGGGAGAACACTGAAGCTTTCTTT
TRBD2	-	TRBJ2-5	TRBV7-2	CASSSGRRGETQYF	TGTGCCAGCAGCTCCGGACGGCGGGGGGAGACCCAGTACTTC
TRBD2	few	TRBJ2-7	TRBV28	CASNIAGGSYEQYF	TGTGCCAGCAACATAGCGGGGGGATCCTACGAGCAGTACTTC
-	few	TRBJ2-2	TRBV5-4	CASSLRTLATNTGELFF	TGTGCCAGCAGCTTGCGAACCCTAGCGACAAACACCGGGGAGCTGTTTTTT
-	-	TRBJ1-1	TRBV7-9	CASSAVGTEAFF	TGTGCCAGCAGCGCGGTGGGTACTGAAGCTTTCTTT
-	-	TRBJ2-6	TRBV6-1	CASSDMDSSGANVLTF	TGTGCCAGCAGTGACATGGACAGCTCTGGGGCCAACGTCCTGACTTTC
-	-	TRBJ2-5	TRBV2	CASSERGGALQETQYF	TGTGCCAGCAGTGAAAGAGGAGGGGCCCTCCAAGAGACCCAGTACTTC
-	-	TRBJ2-3	TRBV5-1	CASSLAQRTSTDTQYF	TGCGCCAGCAGCTTGGCTCAGCGGACTAGCACAGATACGCAGTATTTT
-	few	TRBJ1-2	TRBV6-5	CASSYSVGGGNYGYTF	TGTGCCAGCAGTTACTCAGTCGGGGGGGGTAACTATGGCTACACCTTC
TRBD2	-	TRBJ2-3	TRBV7-9	CASSPKGLAGVGTQYF	TGTGCCAGCAGTCCGAAGGGACTAGCGGGAGTTGGAACGCAGTATTTT
TRBD1	-	TRBJ2-4	TRBV7-9	CASSTDRPVAKNIQYF	TGTGCCAGCAGCACGGACAGGCCAGTAGCCAAAAACATTCAGTACTTC
-	-	TRBJ2-5	TRBV7-2	CASSLALEQETQYF	TGTGCCAGCAGCCTAGCCCTGGAGCAAGAGACCCAGTACTTC
TRBD2	-	TRBJ2-1	TRBV28	CASSLTSGGLHYNEQFF	TGTGCCAGCAGTCTGACTAGCGGGGGGCTTCATTATAATGAGCAGTTCTTC
-	-	TRBJ2-7	TRBV6-5	CASSYDIGSGTYEQYF	TGTGCCAGCAGTTACGATATCGGGAGTGGAACATACGAGCAGTACTTC
-	once	TRBJ2-2	TRBV11-2	CASSLAHGQGETGELFF	TGTGCCAGCAGCCTCGCCCACGGGCAGGGCGAAACCGGGGAGCTGTTTTTT
TRBD2	-	TRBJ2-7	TRBV4-3	CASSLGLAGALGYEQYF	TGCGCCAGCAGCCTCGGACTAGCGGGAGCTCTCGGGTACGAGCAGTACTTC
-	-	TRBJ1-5	TRBV19	CASSMPSQFNQPQHF	TGTGCCAGTAGTATGCCCAGTCAATTCAATCAGCCCCAGCATTTT
-	-	TRBJ1-1	TRBV14	CASSRLEGPNTEAFF	TGTGCCAGCAGCCGCCTGGAGGGCCCGAACACTGAAGCTTTCTTT
-	-	TRBJ2-5	TRBV14	CASSRTSGLETQYF	TGTGCCAGCAGCCGCACGAGTGGGCTCGAGACCCAGTACTTC
-	-	TRBJ1-1	TRBV5-4	CASSRQGNMNTEAFF	TGTGCCAGCAGCCGTCAGGGGAATATGAACACTGAAGCTTTCTTT
TRBD1	-	TRBJ1-2	TRBV28	CASRRQGSYGYTF	TGTGCCAGCAGGAGACAGGGAAGCTATGGCTACACCTTC
TRBD1	-	TRBJ2-7	TRBV5-1	CASGDRGSYEQYF	TGCGCCAGCGGGGACAGGGGCTCCTACGAGCAGTACTTC
TRBD2	-	TRBJ2-1	TRBV11-2	CASSLGAGISNEQFF	TGTGCCAGCAGCTTAGGAGCGGGAATCAGCAATGAGCAGTTCTTC
-	-	TRBJ1-2	TRBV7-2	CASSLPGQQNYGYTF	TGTGCCAGCAGCTTACCCGGACAGCAGAACTATGGCTACACCTTC
-	-	TRBJ2-4	TRBV28	CASSLHTSLAKNIQYF	TGTGCCAGCAGTTTGCACACATCCCTAGCCAAAAACATTCAGTACTTC
-	once	TRBJ1-1	TRBV19	CASSIGGGTTEAFF	TGTGCCAGTAGTATAGGGGGGGGGACCACTGAAGCTTTCTTT
TRBD1	-	TRBJ1-2	TRBV10-3	CAVQGRGGYTF	TGTGCCGTACAGGGGCGGGGTGGCTACACCTTC
-	-	TRBJ1-2	TRBV10-3	CAISDPRNNYGYTF	TGTGCCATCAGTGATCCGAGGAATAACTATGGCTACACCTTC